This section outlines one T cell receptor (beta chain) sequence together with its context. The CDR3 sequence is 11 residues long. The germline V and J ends were trimmed by 0 bases and 10 bases, with 9 bases remaining between them. Germline lookup yields CDR1 DFQATT and CDR2 SNEGSKA (reference sequence). This record belongs to a study of blood T cells in healthy people across ages. The authors ran a second PCR of 7 to 11 cycles using a sample-barcoded 5' primer and a J-beta primer mix. A single record per CDR3 protein comes from TCRdb applying MiXCR to the 5' RACE reads. Of about 720,000 distinct CDR3 sequences in the sample, 25% are singletons; the top ten hold approximately 4%. Per sample, extraction of total RNA gave at least 5.5 micrograms in every case. The data were also submitted as part of a second study, on T cells of mothers and their children. That paper adds: During the second PCR, the M1S primer introduced sample barcodes along with 2-4 random nucleotides. In each mother, TCR beta CDR3 reads exceeded 8 million; in each child, they numbered around 3 million.

The sequence was obtained from a boy aged 5 to 17 in good health. The chain carries TRBV20-1 and TRBJ1-1; no firm D call. Sample: blood. CDR3: CSARDRVGAFF. CDR3 in DNA: TGCAGTGCTAGAGATAGAGTGGGAGCTTTCTTT.